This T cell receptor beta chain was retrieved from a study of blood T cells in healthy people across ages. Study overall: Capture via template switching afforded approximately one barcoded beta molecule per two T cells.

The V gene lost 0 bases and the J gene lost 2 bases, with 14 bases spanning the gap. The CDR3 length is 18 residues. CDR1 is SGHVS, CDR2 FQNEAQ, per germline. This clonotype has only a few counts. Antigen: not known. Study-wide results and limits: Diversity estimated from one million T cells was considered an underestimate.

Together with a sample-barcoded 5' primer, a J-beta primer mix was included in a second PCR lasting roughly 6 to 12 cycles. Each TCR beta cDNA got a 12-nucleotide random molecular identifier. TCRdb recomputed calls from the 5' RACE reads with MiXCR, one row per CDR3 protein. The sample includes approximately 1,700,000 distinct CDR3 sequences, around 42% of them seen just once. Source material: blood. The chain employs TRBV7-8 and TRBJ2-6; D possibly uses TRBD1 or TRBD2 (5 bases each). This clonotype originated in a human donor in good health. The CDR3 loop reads CASSLALRQGAGANVLTF. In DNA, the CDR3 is TGTGCCAGCAGCTTAGCGCTAAGGCAGGGAGCTGGGGCCAACGTCCTGACTTTC.